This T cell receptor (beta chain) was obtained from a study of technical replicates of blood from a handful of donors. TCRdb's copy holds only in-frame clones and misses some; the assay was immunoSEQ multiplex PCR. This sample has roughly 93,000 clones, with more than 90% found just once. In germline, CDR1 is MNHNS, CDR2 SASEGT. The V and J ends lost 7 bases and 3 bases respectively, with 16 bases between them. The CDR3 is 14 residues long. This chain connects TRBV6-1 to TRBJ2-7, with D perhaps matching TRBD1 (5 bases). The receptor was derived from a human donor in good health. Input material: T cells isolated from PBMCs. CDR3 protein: CASNYPSRGYEQYF. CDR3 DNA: TGTGCCAGCAATTATCCCTCAAGGGGCTACGAGCAGTACTTC.